This TCR beta chain appears in the sequencing data of a study of blood T cells in healthy people across ages. The CDR3 is 17 amino acids. In germline, CDR1 is MGHDK, CDR2 SYGVNS. V lost 3 bases to trimming and J lost 4 bases; unmatched junction nucleotides: 13. It was approximately 9 milliliters of peripheral blood that were drawn from each donor. A remark on this clonotype: Its antigen is still unknown.

Primers used in a second PCR of roughly 7 to 12 cycles were a sample-barcoded 5' primer and a J-beta primer mix. Each TCR beta cDNA got a 12-nucleotide random molecular identifier. TCRdb re-analysed the 5' RACE reads in MiXCR, keeping a single row per CDR3 protein. This table holds approximately 730,000 distinct CDR3 sequences, 50% to 65% found once. Study results and caveats: Among T cells, TCR beta diversity per million cells dropped roughly linearly as age rose. Conclusively comparing naive with antigen-experienced cells was impossible with unsorted PBMCs.

The sequenced sample was blood. The clonotype originates from a man aged 80 or over in good health. The V gene is TRBV25-1, the J gene TRBJ2-5; TRBD2 agrees at 8 bases. The CDR3 spells CASSDPSQRELGETQYF. The CDR3 nucleotides are TGTGCCAGCAGTGATCCCTCACAGCGGGAGTTGGGAGAGACCCAGTACTTC. Full variable domain (missing parts from reference TRBV25-1 and TRBJ2-5): EADIYQTPRYLVIGTGKKITLECSQTMGHDKMYWYQQDPGMELHLIHYSYGVNSTEKGDLSSESTVSRIRTEHFPLTLESARPSHTSQYLCASSDPSQRELGETQYFGPGTRLLVL.